This record looks at one T cell receptor (beta chain) sequence and its context. Its specificity is unknown. Clones were sequenced by immunoSEQ multiplex PCR, and TCRdb holds only the in-frame ones, with some missing. Of about 60,000 clones in the sample, approximately 84% were seen once. Documented time point: week 11, during vaccination. Mutant IDH1 20-mer peptide, at 300 ug, made up each vaccine dose, with topical imiquimod. This sample is part of a study of a mutant IDH1 vaccine in newly diagnosed glioma. Study information: Patients, over weeks 1, 3, 5, 7, 11, 15, 19 and 23, received a total of eight vaccinations. Patients had received radiotherapy, temozolomide, or both previously, most receiving both. Vaccinations were initiated 4-6 weeks following radiotherapy alone, or were given together with temozolomide cycles.

The CDR3 runs 14 residues. Deletions cut 4 bases from V and 5 bases from J, with 14 bases between. Germline V lookup: CDR1 MNHNS, CDR2 SASEGT. The chain is built from TRBV6-1 and TRBJ1-1, with a tentative D call TRBD1 (6 bases). Material: PBMCs, obtained from a glioma patient whose treatment included an IDH1 peptide vaccine. The receptor was isolated from a woman aged 50 to 60 with glioma. The chain's CDR3 is CASSVGGGRTEAFF. CDR3 coding DNA: TGTGCCAGCAGTGTAGGGGGGGGAAGGACTGAAGCTTTCTTT.